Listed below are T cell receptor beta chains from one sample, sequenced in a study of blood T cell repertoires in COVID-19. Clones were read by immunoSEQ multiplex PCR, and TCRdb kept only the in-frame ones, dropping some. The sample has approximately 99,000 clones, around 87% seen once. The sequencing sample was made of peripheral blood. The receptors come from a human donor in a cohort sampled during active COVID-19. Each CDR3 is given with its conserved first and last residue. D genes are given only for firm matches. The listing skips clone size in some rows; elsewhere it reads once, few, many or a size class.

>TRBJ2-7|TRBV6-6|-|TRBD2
CASSGTRNEQYF
TGTGCCAGCAGCGGGACTAGAAACGAGCAGTACTTC
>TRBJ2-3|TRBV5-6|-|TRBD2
CASSATSGSWVDTQYF
TGTGCCAGCAGCGCCACTAGCGGGAGCTGGGTAGATACGCAGTATTTT
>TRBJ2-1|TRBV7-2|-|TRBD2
CASSQRWTSGRNGQFF
TGTGCCAGCAGCCAACGATGGACTAGCGGGAGAAATGGCCAGTTCTTC
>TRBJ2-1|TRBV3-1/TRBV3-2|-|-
CASSQLLRSEYNEQFF
TGTGCCAGCAGCCAGTTACTGCGGAGCGAATACAATGAGCAGTTCTTC
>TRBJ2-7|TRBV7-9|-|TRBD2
CASSSTSLPLAKSYEQYF
TGTGCCAGCAGCTCTACCAGCCTTCCACTAGCGAAATCCTACGAGCAGTACTTC
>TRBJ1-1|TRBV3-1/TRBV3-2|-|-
CASSPTVNTEAFF
TGTGCCAGCAGCCCTACAGTGAACACTGAAGCTTTCTTT
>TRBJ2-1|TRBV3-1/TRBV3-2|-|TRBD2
CASSQGVPSGVWNEQFF
TGTGCCAGCAGCCAAGGAGTCCCTAGCGGGGTCTGGAATGAGCAGTTCTTC
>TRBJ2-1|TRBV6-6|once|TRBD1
CASSYSANRGHEQFF
TGTGCCAGCAGTTACTCGGCAAACAGGGGCCATGAGCAGTTCTTC
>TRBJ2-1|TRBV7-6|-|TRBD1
CASSLGTGQGAEQFF
TGTGCCAGCAGCTTAGGAACGGGACAGGGGGCGGAGCAGTTCTTC
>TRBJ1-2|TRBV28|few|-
CASSLGARADGYTF
TGTGCCAGCAGTTTAGGGGCTAGGGCGGATGGCTACACCTTC
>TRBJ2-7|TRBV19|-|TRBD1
CASSKAGQGDYEQYF
TGTGCCAGTAGTAAAGCGGGACAGGGTGACTACGAGCAGTACTTC
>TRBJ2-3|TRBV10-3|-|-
CAIGSGSTDTQYF
TGTGCCATTGGGTCAGGGTCCACAGATACGCAGTATTTT
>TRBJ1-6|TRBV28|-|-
CASSLIQVGGGINSPLHF
TGTGCCAGCAGTTTAATCCAGGTGGGGGGGGGCATTAATTCACCCCTCCACTTT
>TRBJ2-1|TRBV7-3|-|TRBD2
CASRPGGVYNEQFF
TGTGCCAGCAGGCCGGGGGGAGTTTACAATGAGCAGTTCTTC
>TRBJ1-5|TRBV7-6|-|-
CASSLGVQANQPQHF
TGTGCCAGCAGCTTAGGTGTCCAGGCTAATCAGCCCCAGCATTTT
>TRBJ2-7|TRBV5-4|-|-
CASSLGGATSYEQYF
TGTGCCAGCAGCCTAGGCGGGGCTACCTCCTACGAGCAGTACTTC
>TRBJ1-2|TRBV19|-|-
CASTGHRANYGYTF
TGTGCCAGTACCGGACATCGAGCTAACTATGGCTACACCTTC
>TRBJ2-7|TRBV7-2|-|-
CASSLGGDVASYEQYF
TGTGCCAGCAGCTTAGGGGGGGATGTAGCTTCCTACGAGCAGTACTTC
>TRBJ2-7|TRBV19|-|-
CASRDGTLFPHEQYF
TGTGCCAGTAGAGACGGGACTCTGTTCCCCCACGAGCAGTACTTC
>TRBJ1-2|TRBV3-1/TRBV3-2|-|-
CASSQVPGPGGYTF
TGTGCCAGCAGCCAAGTCCCAGGCCCAGGTGGCTACACCTTC
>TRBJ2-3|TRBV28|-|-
CASSLETSTDTQYF
TGTGCCAGCAGTTTGGAGACTAGCACAGATACGCAGTATTTT
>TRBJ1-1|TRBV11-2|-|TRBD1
CASSRQGAGMNTEAFF
TGTGCCAGCAGTAGACAGGGGGCAGGAATGAACACTGAAGCTTTCTTT
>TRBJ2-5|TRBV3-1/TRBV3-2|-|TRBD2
CASSQLPGLALETQYF
TGTGCCAGCAGCCAACTTCCGGGACTAGCTTTAGAGACCCAGTACTTC
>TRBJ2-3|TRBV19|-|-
CASSISRTFSTDTQYF
TGTGCCAGTAGTATTAGCCGGACATTCAGCACAGATACGCAGTATTTT
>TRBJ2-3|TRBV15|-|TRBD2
CATSRDPASGGNTQYF
TGTGCCACCAGCAGAGATCCCGCTAGCGGGGGGAATACGCAGTATTTT
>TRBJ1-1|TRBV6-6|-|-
CASSYSAPLSGTEAFF
TGTGCCAGCAGTTACTCTGCGCCTCTCAGCGGCACTGAAGCTTTCTTT
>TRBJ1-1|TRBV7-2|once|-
CASSETTGQAFF
TGTGCCAGCAGCGAGACGACAGGACAAGCTTTCTTT
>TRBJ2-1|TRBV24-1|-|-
CATSEGAGQFF
TGTGCCACCAGTGAGGGGGCTGGGCAGTTCTTC
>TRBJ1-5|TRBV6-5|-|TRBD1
CASSVDREPQPQHF
TGTGCCAGCAGCGTGGACAGGGAACCTCAGCCCCAGCATTTT
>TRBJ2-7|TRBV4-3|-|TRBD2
CASSQAGTSDEQYF
TGCGCCAGCAGCCAGGCCGGGACTAGCGACGAGCAGTACTTC
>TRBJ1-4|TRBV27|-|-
CASSLGARREKLFF
TGTGCCAGCAGTTTAGGGGCGCGACGGGAAAAACTGTTTTTT
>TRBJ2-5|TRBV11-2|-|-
CASSPRTAQETQYF
TGTGCCAGCAGCCCCCGGACAGCACAAGAGACCCAGTACTTC
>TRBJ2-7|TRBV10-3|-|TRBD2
CAISGLAGVDEQYF
TGTGCCATCAGTGGTCTAGCGGGAGTAGACGAGCAGTACTTC
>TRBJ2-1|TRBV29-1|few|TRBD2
CSVVTGGGLAGRLEFF
TGCAGCGTTGTTACGGGTGGGGGACTAGCGGGAAGGTTGGAGTTCTTC
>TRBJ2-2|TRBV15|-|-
CATSRDYTGELFF
TGTGCCACCAGCAGAGACTACACCGGGGAGCTGTTTTTT
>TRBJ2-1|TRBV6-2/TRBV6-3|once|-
CASSTRQLEQFF
TGTGCCAGCAGTACGAGGCAGCTTGAGCAGTTCTTC
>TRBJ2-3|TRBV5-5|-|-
CASSLGSGNTDTQYF
TGTGCCAGCAGCTTGGGTTCAGGGAACACAGATACGCAGTATTTT
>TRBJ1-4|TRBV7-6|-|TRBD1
CASSKGQGEEKLFF
TGTGCCAGCAGCAAAGGACAGGGGGAAGAAAAACTGTTTTTT
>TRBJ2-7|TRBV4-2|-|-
CASSSREGRDEQYF
TGTGCCAGCAGCTCCCGGGAAGGTAGAGACGAGCAGTACTTC
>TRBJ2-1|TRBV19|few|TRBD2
CASSLGDYLNEQFF
TGTGCCAGTAGCTTAGGGGACTATCTCAATGAGCAGTTCTTC
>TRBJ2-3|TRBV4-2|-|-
CASSQDQTSIADTQYF
TGTGCCAGCAGCCAAGATCAAACTAGCATCGCAGATACGCAGTATTTT